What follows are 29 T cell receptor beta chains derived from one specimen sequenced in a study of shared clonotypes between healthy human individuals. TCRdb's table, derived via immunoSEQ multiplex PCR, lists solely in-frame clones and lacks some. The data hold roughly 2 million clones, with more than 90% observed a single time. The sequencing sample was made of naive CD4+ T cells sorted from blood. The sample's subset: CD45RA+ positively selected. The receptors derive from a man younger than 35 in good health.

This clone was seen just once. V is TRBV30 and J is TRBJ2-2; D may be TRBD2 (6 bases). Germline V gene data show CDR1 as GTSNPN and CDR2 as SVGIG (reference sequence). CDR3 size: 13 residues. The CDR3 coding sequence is TGTGCTATTCCCCGGGGGACTCACGGGGAGCTGTTTTTT. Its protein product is CAIPRGTHGELFF.

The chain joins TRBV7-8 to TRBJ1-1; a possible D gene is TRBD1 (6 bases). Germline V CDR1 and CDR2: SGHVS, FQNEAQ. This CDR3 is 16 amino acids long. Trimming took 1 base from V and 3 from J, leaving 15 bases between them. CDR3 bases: TGTGCCAGCAGCTTAGTATTGGGGGGGCGCGACACTGAAGCTTTCTTT. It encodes CASSLVLGGRDTEAFF.

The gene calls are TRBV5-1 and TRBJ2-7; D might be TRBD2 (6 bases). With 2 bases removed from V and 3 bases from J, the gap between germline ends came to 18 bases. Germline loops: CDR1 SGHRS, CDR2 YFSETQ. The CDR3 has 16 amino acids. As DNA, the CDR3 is TGCGCCAGCAGCTTCCCTCAGACTAGAGGCAACTACGAGCAGTACTTC. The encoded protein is CASSFPQTRGNYEQYF.

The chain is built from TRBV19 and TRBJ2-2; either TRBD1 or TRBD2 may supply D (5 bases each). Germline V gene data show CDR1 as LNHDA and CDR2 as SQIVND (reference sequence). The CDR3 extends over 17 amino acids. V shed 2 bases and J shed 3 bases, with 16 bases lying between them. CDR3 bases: TGTGCCAGTAGTATAAGGCAGGGTAGGGGAGACACCGGGGAGCTGTTTTTT. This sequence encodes CASSIRQGRGDTGELFF.

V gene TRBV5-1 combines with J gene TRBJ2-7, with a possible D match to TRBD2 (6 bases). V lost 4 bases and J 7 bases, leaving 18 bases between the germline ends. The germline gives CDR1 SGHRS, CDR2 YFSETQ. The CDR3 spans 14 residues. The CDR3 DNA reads TGCGCCAGCAGCCCCGTTGGGGGAGCGGGTGAGCAGTACTTC. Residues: CASSPVGGAGEQYF.

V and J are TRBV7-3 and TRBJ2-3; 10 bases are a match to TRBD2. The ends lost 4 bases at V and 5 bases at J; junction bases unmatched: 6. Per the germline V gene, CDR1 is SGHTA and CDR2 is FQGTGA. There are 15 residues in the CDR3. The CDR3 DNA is TGTGCCAGCAGCTCGATAGCGGGGGGCGGAGATACGCAGTATTTT. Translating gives CASSSIAGGGDTQYF.

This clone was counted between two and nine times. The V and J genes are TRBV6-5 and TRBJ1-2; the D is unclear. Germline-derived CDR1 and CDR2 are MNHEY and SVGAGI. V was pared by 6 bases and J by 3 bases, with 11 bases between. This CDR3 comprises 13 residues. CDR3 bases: TGTGCCAGCAGCTCTGGACGGCACTATGGCTACACCTTC. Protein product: CASSSGRHYGYTF.

CDR3 in amino acids: CASSLITGRVNTEAFF. CDR3 coding DNA: TGTGCCAGCAGCTTGATAACAGGAAGGGTGAACACTGAAGCTTTCTTT. The rearrangement joins TRBV5-6 to TRBJ1-1, with a weak D call TRBD1 (5 bases). Germline CDR1 reads SGHDT; CDR2 reads YYEEEE. CDR3 length: 16 amino acids. Trimming left V 1 base short and J 0 bases short, with 13 bases between.

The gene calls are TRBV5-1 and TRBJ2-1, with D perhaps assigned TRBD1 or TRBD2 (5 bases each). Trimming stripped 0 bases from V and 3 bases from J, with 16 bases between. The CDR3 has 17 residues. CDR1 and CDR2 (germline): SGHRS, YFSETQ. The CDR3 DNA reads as TGCGCCAGCAGCTTGGCCGGGGCCATTATATACTACAATGAGCAGTTCTTC. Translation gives CASSLAGAIIYYNEQFF. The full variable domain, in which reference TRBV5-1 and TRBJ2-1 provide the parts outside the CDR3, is KAGVTQTPRYLIKTRGQQVTLSCSPISGHRSVSWYQQTPGQGLQFLFEYFSETQRNKGNFPGRFSGRQFSNSRSEMNVSTLELGDSALYLCASSLAGAIIYYNEQFFGPGTRLTVL.

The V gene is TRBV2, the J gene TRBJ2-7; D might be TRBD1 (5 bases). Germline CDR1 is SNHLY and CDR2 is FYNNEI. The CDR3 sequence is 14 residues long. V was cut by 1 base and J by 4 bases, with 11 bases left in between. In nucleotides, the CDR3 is TGTGCCAGCAGTGAAGATCTCAGGGTTTACGAGCAGTACTTC. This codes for CASSEDLRVYEQYF.

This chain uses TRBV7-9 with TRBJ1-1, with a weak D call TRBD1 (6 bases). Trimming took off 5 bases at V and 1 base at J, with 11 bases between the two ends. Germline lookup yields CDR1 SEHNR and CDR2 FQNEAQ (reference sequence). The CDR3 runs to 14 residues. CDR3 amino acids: CASSQGHGNTEAFF. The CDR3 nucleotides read TGTGCCAGCAGCCAGGGACACGGGAACACTGAAGCTTTCTTT.

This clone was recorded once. The CDR3 sequence is CASSAGTSGWNEQFF. The CDR3 region has the DNA TGTGCCAGCTCAGCCGGGACTAGCGGGTGGAATGAGCAGTTCTTC. This chain uses TRBV18 with TRBJ2-1; 12 nucleotides align to TRBD2. V lost 5 bases to trimming and J lost 7 bases; unmatched junction nucleotides: 6. The CDR3 is made up of 15 amino acids. Germline V CDR1 and CDR2: KGHSH, LQKENI. Looking up the rest from reference TRBV18 and TRBJ2-1 gives the full variable domain: NAGVMQNPRHLVRRRGQEARLRCSPMKGHSHVYWYRQLPEEGLKFMVYLQKENIIDESGMPKERFSAEFPKEGPSILRIQQVVRGDSAAYFCASSAGTSGWNEQFFGPGTRLTVL.

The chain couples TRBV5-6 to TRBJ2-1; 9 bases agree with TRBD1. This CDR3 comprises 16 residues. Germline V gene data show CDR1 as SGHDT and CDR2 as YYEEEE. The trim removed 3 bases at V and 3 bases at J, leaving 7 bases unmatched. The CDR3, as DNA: TGTGCCAGCAGCTCGCCGGGACAGGGAGTCTACAATGAGCAGTTCTTC. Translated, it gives CASSSPGQGVYNEQFF.

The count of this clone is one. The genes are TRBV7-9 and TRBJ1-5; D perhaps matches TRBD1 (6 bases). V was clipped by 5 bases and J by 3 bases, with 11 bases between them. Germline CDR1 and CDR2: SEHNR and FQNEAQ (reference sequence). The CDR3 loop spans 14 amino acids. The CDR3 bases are TGTGCCAGCAGCCACGACAGGTCCAATCAGCCCCAGCATTTT. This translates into CASSHDRSNQPQHF. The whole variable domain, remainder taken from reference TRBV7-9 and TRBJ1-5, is DTGVSQNPRHKITKRGQNVTFRCDPISEHNRLYWYRQTLGQGPEFLTYFQNEAQLEKSRLLSDRFSAERPKGSFSTLEIQRTEQGDSAMYLCASSHDRSNQPQHFGDGTRLSIL.

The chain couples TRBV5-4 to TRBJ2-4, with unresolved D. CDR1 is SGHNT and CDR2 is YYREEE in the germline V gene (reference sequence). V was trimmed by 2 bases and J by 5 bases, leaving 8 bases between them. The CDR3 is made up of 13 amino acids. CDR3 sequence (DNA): TGTGCCAGCAGCTTTCAAGGCCAAAACATTCAGTACTTC. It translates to CASSFQGQNIQYF.

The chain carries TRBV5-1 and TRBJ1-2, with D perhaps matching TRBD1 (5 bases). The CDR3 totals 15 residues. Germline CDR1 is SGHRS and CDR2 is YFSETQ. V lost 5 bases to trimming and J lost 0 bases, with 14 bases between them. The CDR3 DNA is TGCGCCAGCAGGGCCAGCGGGGGACCTAACTATGGCTACACCTTC. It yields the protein CASRASGGPNYGYTF.

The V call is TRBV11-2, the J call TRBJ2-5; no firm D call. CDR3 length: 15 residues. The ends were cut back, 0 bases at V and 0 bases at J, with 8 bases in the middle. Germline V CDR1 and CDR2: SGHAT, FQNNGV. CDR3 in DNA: TGTGCCAGCAGCTTAGATACCAGATACCAAGAGACCCAGTACTTC. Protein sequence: CASSLDTRYQETQYF.

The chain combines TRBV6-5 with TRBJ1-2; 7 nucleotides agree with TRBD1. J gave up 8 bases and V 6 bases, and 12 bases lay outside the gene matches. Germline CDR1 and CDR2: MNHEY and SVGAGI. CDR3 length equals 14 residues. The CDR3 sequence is CASRHRDRIGGYTF. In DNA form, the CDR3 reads TGTGCCAGCAGACACCGGGACAGAATAGGCGGCTACACCTTC.

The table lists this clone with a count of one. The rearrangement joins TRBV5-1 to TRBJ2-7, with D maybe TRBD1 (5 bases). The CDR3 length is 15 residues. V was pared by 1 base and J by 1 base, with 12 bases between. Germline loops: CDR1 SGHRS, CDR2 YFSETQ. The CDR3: CASSLLTGPSYEQYF. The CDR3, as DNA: TGCGCCAGCAGCTTGCTAACAGGCCCTTCCTACGAGCAGTACTTC.

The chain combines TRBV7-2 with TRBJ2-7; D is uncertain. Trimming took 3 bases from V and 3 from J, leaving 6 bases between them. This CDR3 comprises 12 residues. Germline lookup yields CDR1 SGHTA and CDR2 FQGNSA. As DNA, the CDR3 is TGTGCCAGCAGCTTCGGTTTCTACGAGCAGTACTTC. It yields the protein CASSFGFYEQYF.

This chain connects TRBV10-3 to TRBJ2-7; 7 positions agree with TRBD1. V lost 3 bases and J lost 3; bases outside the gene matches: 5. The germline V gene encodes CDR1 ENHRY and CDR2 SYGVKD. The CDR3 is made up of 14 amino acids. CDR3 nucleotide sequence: TGTGCCATCAGTGAAAAGGACAGGAGCTACGAGCAGTACTTC. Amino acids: CAISEKDRSYEQYF.

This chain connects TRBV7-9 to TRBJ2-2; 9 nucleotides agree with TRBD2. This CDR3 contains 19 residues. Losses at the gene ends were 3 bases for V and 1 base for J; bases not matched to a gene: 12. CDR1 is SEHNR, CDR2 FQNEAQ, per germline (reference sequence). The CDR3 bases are TGTGCCAGCAGCTTGCTCTCTGGCGGGAGGGGATTGAACACCGGGGAGCTGTTTTTT. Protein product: CASSLLSGGRGLNTGELFF.

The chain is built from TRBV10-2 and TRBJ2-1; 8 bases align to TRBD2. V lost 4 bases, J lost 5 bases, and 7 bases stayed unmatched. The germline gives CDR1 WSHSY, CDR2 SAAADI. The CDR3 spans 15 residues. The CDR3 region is CASSAPGLGNNEQFF. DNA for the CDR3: TGCGCCAGCAGTGCGCCGGGACTAGGAAACAATGAGCAGTTCTTC.

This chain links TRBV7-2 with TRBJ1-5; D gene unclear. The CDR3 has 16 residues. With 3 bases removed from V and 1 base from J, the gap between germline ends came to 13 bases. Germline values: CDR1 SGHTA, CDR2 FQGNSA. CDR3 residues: CASSFQPPPSNQPQHF. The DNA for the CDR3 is TGTGCCAGCAGCTTCCAACCCCCGCCGAGCAATCAGCCCCAGCATTTT.

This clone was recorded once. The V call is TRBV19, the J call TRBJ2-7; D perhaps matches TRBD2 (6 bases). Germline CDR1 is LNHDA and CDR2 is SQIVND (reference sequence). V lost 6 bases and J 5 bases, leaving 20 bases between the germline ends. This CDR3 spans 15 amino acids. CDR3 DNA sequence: TGTGCCAGTAGCCCTCGGGGCCTCGCGGGACACGAGCAGTACTTC. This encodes CASSPRGLAGHEQYF.

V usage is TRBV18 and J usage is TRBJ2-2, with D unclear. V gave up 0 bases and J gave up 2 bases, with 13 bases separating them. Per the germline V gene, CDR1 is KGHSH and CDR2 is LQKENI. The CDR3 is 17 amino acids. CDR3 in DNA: TGTGCCAGCTCACCACCGGGTCGCCAGGTCAACACCGGGGAGCTGTTTTTT. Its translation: CASSPPGRQVNTGELFF.

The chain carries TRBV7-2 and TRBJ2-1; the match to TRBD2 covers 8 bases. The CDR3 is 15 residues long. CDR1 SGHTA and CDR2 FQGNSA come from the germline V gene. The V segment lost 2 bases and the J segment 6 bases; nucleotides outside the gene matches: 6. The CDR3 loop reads CASSLSGSPFNEQFF. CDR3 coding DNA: TGTGCCAGCAGCTTAAGCGGGAGTCCGTTCAATGAGCAGTTCTTC. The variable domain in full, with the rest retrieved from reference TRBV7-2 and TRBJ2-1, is GAGVSQSPSNKVTEKGKDVELRCDPISGHTALYWYRQSLGQGLEFLIYFQGNSAPDKSGLPSDRFSAERTGGSVSTLTIQRTQQEDSAVYLCASSLSGSPFNEQFFGPGTRLTVL.

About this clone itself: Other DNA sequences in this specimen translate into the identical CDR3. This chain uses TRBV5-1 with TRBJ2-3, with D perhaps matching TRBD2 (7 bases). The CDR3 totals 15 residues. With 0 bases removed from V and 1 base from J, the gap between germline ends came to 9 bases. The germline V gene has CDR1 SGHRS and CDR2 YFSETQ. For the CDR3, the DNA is TGCGCCAGCAGCTTGGCCGGGGGGCGCACAGATACGCAGTATTTT. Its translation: CASSLAGGRTDTQYF.

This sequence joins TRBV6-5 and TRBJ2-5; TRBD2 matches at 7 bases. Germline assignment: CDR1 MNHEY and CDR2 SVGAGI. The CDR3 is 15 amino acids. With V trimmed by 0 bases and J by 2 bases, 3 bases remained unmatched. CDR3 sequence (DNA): TGTGCCAGCAGTTACTCGCCCGGGGGGCAAGAGACCCAGTACTTC. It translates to CASSYSPGGQETQYF.